What follows is one T cell receptor beta chain and its context. This sample was taken from a study of blood T cell repertoires in COVID-19. Study overall: The samples span acute and convalescent COVID-19 from the United States, Italy and Spain. PBMCs, B-cell-depleted T cells, or T cells provided the cDNA or gDNA that made up the material.

How the authors handled the data: Amplified reference gene primers provided the basis for estimating nucleated cell counts. The table came from immunoSEQ multiplex PCR; TCRdb's copy has only in-frame clones and leaves some out. V, J and clone size derive from that table, while D and trimming were established from the DNA sequence. The sample contains 140,000 or so clones, more than 75% of which appear only once. Trimming stripped 6 bases from V and 6 bases from J, with 14 bases between. The CDR3 length is 14 residues. The V gene's germline CDR1 is MNHEY and CDR2 SVGEGT. Seattle participants joined during active infection and were tracked over time.

The sequencing sample was made of peripheral blood. The chain employs TRBV6-2 or TRBV6-3 and TRBJ2-2; D remains unclear. This clonotype originated in a woman in her 70s with COVID-19, enrolled during active disease. The CDR3 is CASSHDPRPGELFF. The CDR3 coding sequence is TGTGCCAGCAGCCATGACCCTAGGCCCGGGGAGCTGTTTTTT.